This TCR beta chain was found in a study of blood T cell repertoires in COVID-19. Study-wide context: Sample material is recorded as cDNA or gDNA derived from T cells, B-cell-depleted T cells, or PBMCs.

V dropped 6 bases and J dropped 4; count of bases not matched to a gene: 11. Germline CDR1 MNHEY, CDR2 SVGAGI. This CDR3 is 15 amino acids long. In the authors' methods: By means of reference gene primer amplification, nucleated cell counts were estimated. TCRdb's table, derived via immunoSEQ multiplex PCR, lists solely in-frame clones and lacks some. D and trimming were read from the DNA, whereas the V and J calls and clone size are those reported in that table. The data contain about 440,000 clones, about 92% of them seen just once; the ten biggest clones take up approximately 0.65%. Everyone who took part was 18 to 89 years old, and they came from about two dozen US areas. Clinical history as reported by participants underpinned cohort assignment.

This TCR was recovered from a man aged 18 to 29 who had recovered from COVID-19. What was sequenced was PBMCs or T cells enriched from blood (not recorded which). This chain uses TRBV6-5 with TRBJ1-2, with 7 bases fitting TRBD1. The CDR3 coding sequence is TGTGCCAGCAGCACTTTACAGGGGCCAATCTATGGCTACACCTTC. Residues: CASSTLQGPIYGYTF.